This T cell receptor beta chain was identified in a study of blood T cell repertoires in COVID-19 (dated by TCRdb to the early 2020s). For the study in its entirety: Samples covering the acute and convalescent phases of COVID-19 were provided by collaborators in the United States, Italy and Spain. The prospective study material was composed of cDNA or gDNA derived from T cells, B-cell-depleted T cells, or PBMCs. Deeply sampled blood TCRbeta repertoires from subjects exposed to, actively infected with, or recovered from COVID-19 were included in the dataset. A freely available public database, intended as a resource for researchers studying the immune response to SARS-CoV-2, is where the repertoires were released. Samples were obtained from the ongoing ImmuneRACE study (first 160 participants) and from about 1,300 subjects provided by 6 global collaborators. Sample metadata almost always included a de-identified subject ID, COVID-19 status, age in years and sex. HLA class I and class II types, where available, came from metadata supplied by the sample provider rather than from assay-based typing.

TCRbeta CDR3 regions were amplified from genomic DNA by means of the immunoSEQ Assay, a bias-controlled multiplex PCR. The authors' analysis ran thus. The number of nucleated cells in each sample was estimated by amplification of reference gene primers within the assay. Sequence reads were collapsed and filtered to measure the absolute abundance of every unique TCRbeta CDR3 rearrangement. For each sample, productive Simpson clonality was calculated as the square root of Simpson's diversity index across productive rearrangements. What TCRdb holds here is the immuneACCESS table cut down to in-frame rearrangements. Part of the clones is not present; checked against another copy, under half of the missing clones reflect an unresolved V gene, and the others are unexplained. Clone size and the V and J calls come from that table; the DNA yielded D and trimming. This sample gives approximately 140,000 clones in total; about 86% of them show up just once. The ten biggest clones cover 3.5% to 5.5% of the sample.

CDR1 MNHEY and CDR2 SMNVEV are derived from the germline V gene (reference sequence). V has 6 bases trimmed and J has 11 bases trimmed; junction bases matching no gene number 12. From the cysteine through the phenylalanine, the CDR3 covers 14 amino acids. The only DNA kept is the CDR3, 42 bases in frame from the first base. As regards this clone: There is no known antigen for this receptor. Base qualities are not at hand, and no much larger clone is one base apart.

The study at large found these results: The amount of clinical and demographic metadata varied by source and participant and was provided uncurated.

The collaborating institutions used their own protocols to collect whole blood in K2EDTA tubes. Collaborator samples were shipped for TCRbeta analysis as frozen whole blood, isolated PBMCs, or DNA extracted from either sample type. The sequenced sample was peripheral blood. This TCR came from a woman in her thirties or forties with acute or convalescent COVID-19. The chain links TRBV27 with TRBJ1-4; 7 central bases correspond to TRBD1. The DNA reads TGTGCCAGCAGCCCTACCGGGACAGCCGTTAAACTGTTTTTT. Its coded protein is CASSPTGTAVKLFF.